The next 25 T cell receptor beta chains were all read from a single sample in a study of CD8+ T cells in alopecia areata (dated by TCRdb to 2017 to 2018). From alopecia areata patients, peripheral blood was collected along with lesional scalp punch biopsies. The library was made by the immunoSEQ multiplex PCR assay. For TCR sequencing, RNA was extracted from every sample and reverse transcribed into cDNA to serve as template. Drawn from immuneACCESS, this table holds only the in-frame rearrangements with V and J called that TCRdb kept. Clones are partly lost; checked studies trace under half to an unresolved V gene and leave the rest unexplained. A total of 9,000 or so clones appear in this sample, approximately 61% of them only once. The ten largest make up nearly 15% of the sample. The specimen sequenced was skin. These receptors all come from a human donor with alopecia areata.

This chain links TRBV28 with TRBJ1-5, with D possibly matching TRBD1 (5 bases). CDR1 is MDHEN, CDR2 SYDVKM, per germline. Trimming removed 4 bases from V and 6 bases from J, with 19 bases in between. This CDR3 is built from 16 residues. CDR3 nucleotides: TGTGCCAGCAGTTCTGGGACCGGATGGCTGGGTCAGCCCCAGCATTTT. Protein product: CASSSGTGWLGQPQHF.

This chain uses TRBV28 with TRBJ2-2, with D uncertain. This CDR3 spans 14 amino acids. V dropped 2 bases and J dropped 0 bases, with 4 bases sitting between them. CDR1 and CDR2 from the germline V gene are MDHEN and SYDVKM. The CDR3 reads CASSLTANTGELFF. The CDR3, as DNA: TGTGCCAGCAGTTTAACGGCGAACACCGGGGAGCTGTTTTTT.

This clone appeared a single time. The rearrangement joins TRBV4-3 to TRBJ1-5; D is unresolved. Per germline, CDR1 LGHNA and CDR2 YSLEER. Trimming left V 4 bases short and J 3 bases short, with 7 bases between. The CDR3 length is 13 residues. The CDR3 DNA reads TGCGCCAGCAGCCCTGACCCCAATCAGCCCCAGCATTTT. It yields the protein CASSPDPNQPQHF.

CDR3 sequence: CSATERGTYEQYF. CDR3 sequence (DNA): TGCAGCGCCACGGAGAGGGGAACCTACGAGCAGTACTTC. The chain couples TRBV29-1 to TRBJ2-7; D might be TRBD1 or TRBD2, each matching 5 bases. The CDR3 is made up of 13 amino acids. Germline CDR1 reads SQVTM; CDR2 reads ANQGSEA. The germline V and J ends were trimmed by 7 bases and 2 bases, with 15 bases remaining between them.

The V gene is TRBV7-9, the J gene TRBJ2-6; maybe TRBD1 (6 bases). This CDR3 spans 17 amino acids. V was shortened by 1 base and J by 1 base, with 11 bases between the two germline ends. Germline-derived CDR1 and CDR2 are SEHNR and FQNEAQ (reference sequence). CDR3 region: CASSLGQASSGANVLTF. The CDR3 nucleotides are TGTGCCAGCAGCTTAGGACAGGCCTCATCTGGGGCCAACGTCCTGACTTTC. Full variable domain (outside the CDR3, taken from reference TRBV7-9 and TRBJ2-6): DTGVSQNPRHKITKRGQNVTFRCDPISEHNRLYWYRQTLGQGPEFLTYFQNEAQLEKSRLLSDRFSAERPKGSFSTLEIQRTEQGDSAMYLCASSLGQASSGANVLTFGAGSRLTVL.

V is TRBV7-2 and J is TRBJ1-2; D ambiguous. V was shortened by 6 bases and J by 8 bases, with 19 bases between the two germline ends. Germline CDR1 reads SGHTA; CDR2 reads FQGNSA. There are 14 residues in the CDR3. DNA of the CDR3: TGTGCCAGCAGAATCGACTCAGGCCCGGCAGGCTACACCTTC. This sequence encodes CASRIDSGPAGYTF.

V gene TRBV9 combines with J gene TRBJ1-5, with D perhaps TRBD1 (5 bases). The V and J ends lost 2 bases and 4 bases respectively, with 10 bases between them. CDR3 length: 14 amino acids. Germline assignment: CDR1 SGDLS and CDR2 YYNGEE. Here the CDR3 reads CASSVGDVNQPQHF. The CDR3 bases are TGTGCCAGCAGCGTGGGGGACGTAAATCAGCCCCAGCATTTT.

In its sample, this clone was seen a few times. The V gene is TRBV28, the J gene TRBJ2-7; D could derive from TRBD1 or TRBD2 (5 bases each). The CDR3 extends over 17 amino acids. Between the trimmed V and J ends, which lost 3 bases and 2 bases, there was a span of 20 bases. Germline V lookup: CDR1 MDHEN, CDR2 SYDVKM. Here the CDR3 DNA reads TGTGCCAGCAGTTTCGGAGCAGGGATGGCGAGGGCCTACGAGCAGTACTTC. Protein sequence: CASSFGAGMARAYEQYF.

V is TRBV28 and J is TRBJ2-7, with TRBD1 matching over 9 bases. In germline, CDR1 is MDHEN, CDR2 SYDVKM. V was clipped by 5 bases and J by 6 bases; unmatched bases: 8. There are 14 residues in the CDR3. CDR3 protein: CASSPRTGASEQYF. CDR3 DNA sequence: TGTGCCAGCAGTCCCCGGACAGGGGCAAGCGAGCAGTACTTC.

The table lists this clone with a few counts. CDR3: CASSRAGTSSPNEQFF. The DNA of the CDR3 is TGCGCCAGCAGCCGAGCCGGGACTAGCAGCCCCAATGAGCAGTTCTTC. The chain combines TRBV5-1 with TRBJ2-1; 9 nucleotides agree with TRBD2. The germline V gene has CDR1 SGHRS and CDR2 YFSETQ. The CDR3 is 16 amino acids. Unmatched junction bases numbered 11, after V lost 4 bases and J lost 6 bases.

The chain is built from TRBV28 and TRBJ2-1, with a possible D match to TRBD2 (5 bases). Trimming shortened V by 6 bases and J by 0 bases, and 15 bases separated the two germline ends. This CDR3 comprises 16 residues. Per germline, CDR1 MDHEN and CDR2 SYDVKM. The CDR3 here is CASRALRESSYNEQFF. CDR3 bases: TGTGCCAGCAGGGCCCTGAGGGAAAGCTCCTACAATGAGCAGTTCTTC.

CDR3 loop: CASGRGSYEQYF. CDR3 DNA sequence: TGTGCCAGCGGCAGGGGGTCCTACGAGCAGTACTTC. This chain uses TRBV27 with TRBJ2-7; 7 positions match TRBD1. The CDR3 has 12 residues. The V segment lost 8 bases and the J segment 1 base; nucleotides outside the gene matches: 2. Germline values: CDR1 MNHEY, CDR2 SMNVEV (reference sequence).

V usage is TRBV5-6 and J usage is TRBJ1-5; D ambiguous. This CDR3 is built from 19 residues. The V and J ends lost 0 bases and 0 bases respectively, with 19 bases between them. Germline-derived CDR1 and CDR2 are SGHDT and YYEEEE. The CDR3 loop is CASSLVVKVFHYSNQPQHF. DNA for the CDR3: TGTGCCAGCAGCTTGGTCGTTAAGGTCTTTCATTATAGCAATCAGCCCCAGCATTTT.

The genes are TRBV5-6 and TRBJ2-5; D not resolved. The V gene's germline CDR1 is SGHDT and CDR2 YYEEEE. The germline V and J ends were trimmed by 2 bases and 2 bases, with 4 bases remaining between them. This CDR3 spans 12 amino acids. The CDR3 is CASSFPQETQYF. Written as DNA, the CDR3 is TGTGCCAGCAGCTTCCCACAAGAGACCCAGTACTTC.

The gene calls are TRBV6-5 and TRBJ2-4; 9 bases are a match to TRBD1. Germline V CDR1 and CDR2: MNHEY, SVGAGI. The CDR3 has 15 residues. V lost 4 bases and J lost 4; bases outside the gene matches: 5. The CDR3 is CASSSPGQGKNIQYF. CDR3 DNA sequence: TGTGCCAGCAGTTCCCCGGGACAGGGTAAAAACATTCAGTACTTC.

The chain carries TRBV7-2 and TRBJ2-3; D gene uncertain. The germline gives CDR1 SGHTA, CDR2 FQGNSA. Trimming took 6 bases from V and 8 from J, leaving 15 bases between them. The CDR3 is 13 amino acids. As DNA, the CDR3 is TGTGCCAGCAGATTACCCCCAGCAGGTACGCAGTATTTT. Its translation: CASRLPPAGTQYF.

The chain combines TRBV6-5 with TRBJ1-2; D perhaps matches TRBD1 (5 bases). CDR3 length equals 14 residues. CDR1 and CDR2 (germline): MNHEY, SVGAGI. The V gene lost 7 bases and the J gene lost 4 bases, with 16 bases spanning the gap. CDR3 sequence reads: CASKMGHLSYGYTF. CDR3 sequence (DNA): TGTGCCAGCAAAATGGGGCATTTAAGCTATGGCTACACCTTC.

This chain joins TRBV29-1 and TRBJ1-4, with D maybe TRBD1 (6 bases). The CDR3 spans 12 residues. Trimming removed 1 base at V and 16 bases at J, with 16 bases between. CDR1 and CDR2 (germline): SQVTM, ANQGSEA. The CDR3 loop is CSVEGWDNSRFF. The CDR3 coding sequence is TGCAGCGTTGAAGGGTGGGACAACAGTCGGTTTTTT.

This clone turned up a few times. The chain links TRBV7-2 to TRBJ1-1; D is uncertain. The CDR3 totals 13 residues. Germline loops: CDR1 SGHTA, CDR2 FQGNSA. Trimming removed 0 bases at V and 1 base at J, with 3 bases between. The CDR3 region is CASSLARNTEAFF. Here the CDR3 DNA reads TGTGCCAGCAGCTTAGCCAGGAACACTGAAGCTTTCTTT. Filled out from reference TRBV7-2 and TRBJ1-1, the complete variable domain reads GAGVSQSPSNKVTEKGKDVELRCDPISGHTALYWYRQSLGQGLEFLIYFQGNSAPDKSGLPSDRFSAERTGGSVSTLTIQRTQQEDSAVYLCASSLARNTEAFFGQGTRLTVV.

The chain combines TRBV7-3 with TRBJ2-5, with D possibly matching TRBD1 (5 bases). This CDR3 has 14 residues. Deletions cut 2 bases from V and 4 bases from J, with 11 bases between. Germline V gene data show CDR1 as SGHTA and CDR2 as FQGTGA. The CDR3 region has the DNA TGTGCCAGCAGCTTACAGGGTAACGCAGAGACCCAGTACTTC. It encodes CASSLQGNAETQYF. The variable domain in full, with the rest retrieved from reference TRBV7-3 and TRBJ2-5, is GAGVSQTPSNKVTEKGKYVELRCDPISGHTALYWYRQSLGQGPEFLIYFQGTGAADDSGLPNDRFFAVRPEGSVSTLKIQRTERGDSAVYLCASSLQGNAETQYFGPGTRLLVL.

This clone was counted a few times. This sequence joins TRBV15 and TRBJ2-7; D is possibly TRBD1 or TRBD2 (5 bases each). The CDR3 has 18 amino acids. Germline loops: CDR1 LNHNV, CDR2 YYDKDF (reference sequence). V was cut by 1 base and J by 0 bases, with 19 bases left in between. CDR3 in amino acids: CATSRVPWLPGSSYEQYF. In nucleotides, the CDR3 is TGTGCCACCAGCAGAGTCCCCTGGTTGCCAGGGAGCTCCTACGAGCAGTACTTC.

The chain uses TRBV29-1 and TRBJ1-1; D unresolved. CDR3 size: 13 residues. The ends were cut back, 3 bases at V and 3 bases at J, with 11 bases in the middle. Per the germline V gene, CDR1 is SQVTM and CDR2 is ANQGSEA. The CDR3 sequence: CSVDQGLYTEAFF. DNA of the CDR3: TGCAGCGTTGACCAAGGGCTTTACACTGAAGCTTTCTTT.

The chain joins TRBV27 to TRBJ1-2; TRBD1 is a possible D gene (6 bases). The germline V gene has CDR1 MNHEY and CDR2 SMNVEV (reference sequence). The length of the CDR3 is 16 residues. Trimming shortened V by 3 bases and J by 6 bases, and 20 bases separated the two germline ends. As DNA, the CDR3 is TGTGCCAGCAGTTTGAGTTATCGGGGGGGCGGAGATGGCTACACCTTC. This translates into CASSLSYRGGGDGYTF.

There are a few counts of this clone. The CDR3 coding sequence is TGTGCCAGCAGCAAGATAGCGGGAGGCACAACCTACGAGCAGTACTTC. Protein: CASSKIAGGTTYEQYF. The genes are TRBV7-6 and TRBJ2-7, with TRBD2 identical over 10 bases. CDR3 length: 16 residues. V gave up 5 bases and J gave up 2 bases; unmatched junction bases: 9. Germline V gene sequence: CDR1 SGHVS, CDR2 FNYEAQ.

CDR3 bases: TGTGCCAGCAGTGAACAGGGTTTCGGGAATCAGCCCCAGCATTTT. Translating it yields CASSEQGFGNQPQHF. V usage is TRBV6-1 and J usage is TRBJ1-5; a possible D gene is TRBD1 (5 bases). V dropped 2 bases and J dropped 4 bases, with 12 bases sitting between them. Germline-derived CDR1 and CDR2 are MNHNS and SASEGT. The CDR3 is made up of 15 amino acids.